This TCR beta chain was observed in a study of blood T cell repertoires in COVID-19. Looked up from germline, CDR1 is SGHTA and CDR2 is FQGNSA. There are 14 residues in the CDR3. V was clipped by 2 bases and J by 9 bases, with 14 bases between them. The protocol was immunoSEQ multiplex PCR, while the TCRdb copy is restricted to in-frame clones and leaves out a portion. Among 140,000 to 150,000 clones listed, roughly 84% were seen once. Sample: peripheral blood. The TCR sequence derives from a human donor with acute or convalescent COVID-19. The donor label of this sample is uncertain. J is TRBJ2-4 and V is TRBV7-2; D remains unclear. CDR3 sequence (DNA): TGTGCCAGCAGCTTATTCCCGACGCCGGGCATTCAGTACTTC. Translated: CASSLFPTPGIQYF. Variable domain in full (rest from reference TRBV7-2 and TRBJ2-4): GAGVSQSPSNKVTEKGKDVELRCDPISGHTALYWYRQSLGQGLEFLIYFQGNSAPDKSGLPSDRFSAERTGGSVSTLTIQRTQQEDSAVYLCASSLFPTPGIQYFGAGTRLSVL.